Presented here are 21 T cell receptor beta chains from one specimen sequenced in a study of blood T cells in healthy people across ages. It was with a sample-barcoded 5' primer and a J-beta primer mix that a second PCR of roughly 7 to 12 cycles was run. From the 5' RACE reads, TCRdb called clonotypes with MiXCR, one entry per CDR3 protein. The sample yields under 2 million distinct CDR3 sequences, about 31% seen once. Source material: blood. These receptors originate from a woman aged 25 to 45 in good health.

About this clonotype itself: One base away lies a much larger clone, so this may be a sequencing read error. The rearrangement joins TRBV7-9 to TRBJ2-1, with 11 positions matching TRBD1. The DNA end is more similar to TRBJ2-7, so the J call may be wrong. The CDR3 totals 16 residues. Germline V gene data show CDR1 as SEHNR and CDR2 as FQNEAQ (reference sequence). DNA of the CDR3: TGTGCCAGCAGCCTTGGGGACAGGGGGATCTACAATGAGCAGTACTTC. As protein: CASSLGDRGIYNEQYF.

Concerning this clonotype itself: At one of its ends the junction is not consistent with the germline gene, which may arise from a read error. The chain has TRBV28 and TRBJ2-2; 7 bases line up with TRBD1. Germline V gives CDR1 MDHEN, CDR2 SYDVKM. The CDR3 extends over 15 amino acids. CDR3 in DNA: TGTGCCAGTATATCTACAGGGGTCGGCACCGAGGAGCTGTTTTTT. Its translation is CASISTGVGTEELFF.

V gene TRBV9 combines with J gene TRBJ2-5, with D possibly matching TRBD1 (6 bases). V was shortened by 0 bases and J by 2 bases, with 11 bases between the two germline ends. Per germline, CDR1 SGDLS and CDR2 YYNGEE. This CDR3 region has 15 residues. Here the CDR3 DNA reads TGTGCCAGCAGCGTAGGTGACAGGCGGCAAGAGACCCAGTACTTC. Its protein product is CASSVGDRRQETQYF.

This clonotype has a count of ten or more. The chain is built from TRBV20-1 and TRBJ1-2; 9 nucleotides line up with TRBD1. Germline V gene lookup returns CDR1 DFQATT and CDR2 SNEGSKA (reference sequence). V shed 2 bases, J shed 6 bases, and the junction held 4 bases outside the gene matches. The CDR3 length is 13 residues. The CDR3, as DNA: TGCAGTGCTAGAACAGGGGGCGGAGATGGCTACACCTTC. Protein product: CSARTGGGDGYTF.

The V and J genes are TRBV28 and TRBJ1-2; D remains unclear. This CDR3 has 13 amino acids. Germline lookup yields CDR1 MDHEN and CDR2 SYDVKM. With 5 bases removed from V and 7 bases from J, the gap between germline ends came to 14 bases. CDR3 DNA: TGTGCCAGCAGTCCTCAAATTAACAGTGGCTACACCTTC. Residues: CASSPQINSGYTF.

The J gene is TRBJ2-7, the V gene TRBV25-1, with 9 bases lining up with TRBD1. J gave up 6 bases and V 7 bases, and 7 bases lay outside the gene matches. Germline CDR1 and CDR2: MGHDK and SYGVNS. The CDR3 is 13 residues long. The chain's CDR3 is CASMSGQGLEQYF. Written as DNA, the CDR3 is TGTGCCAGCATGTCGGGACAGGGTCTCGAGCAGTACTTC.

J is TRBJ1-4 and V is TRBV9, with a weak D call TRBD1 (5 bases). Trimming left V 8 bases short and J 6 bases short, with 20 bases between. The CDR3 runs to 15 residues. Germline lookup yields CDR1 SGDLS and CDR2 YYNGEE. The CDR3 DNA follows: TGTGCCAGTAGCCCCCGGGCAGGGTATCATGAAAAACTGTTTTTT. Amino acids: CASSPRAGYHEKLFF.

V gene TRBV7-9 combines with J gene TRBJ2-7, with D uncertain. Germline loops: CDR1 SEHNR, CDR2 FQNEAQ (reference sequence). This CDR3 has 14 amino acids. The germline V and J ends were trimmed by 3 bases and 3 bases, with 12 bases remaining between them. CDR3 DNA: TGTGCCAGCAGCTTGCTTCATGGCGACTACGAGCAGTACTTC. Protein sequence: CASSLLHGDYEQYF.

The chain links TRBV30 to TRBJ2-7; a weak D match, TRBD2 (7 bases). The CDR3 runs to 14 residues. Germline V gene sequence: CDR1 GTSNPN, CDR2 SVGIG (reference sequence). V was trimmed by 2 bases and J by 6 bases, leaving 17 bases between them. The DNA for the CDR3 is TGTGCCTGGAGTTTCAGGTCGGGGGGCGGCGAGCAGTACTTC. The encoded protein is CAWSFRSGGGEQYF.

The chain couples TRBV29-1 to TRBJ2-7; D may match TRBD1 or TRBD2 (5 bases each). CDR3 length equals 13 residues. V gave up 4 bases and J gave up 0 bases, with 10 bases separating them. Germline V gene sequence: CDR1 SQVTM, CDR2 ANQGSEA. CDR3 DNA sequence: TGCAGCGTTGCCGGGGCTGGCTCCTACGAGCAGTACTTC. It is translated as CSVAGAGSYEQYF.

In its sample, this clonotype was seen a few times. This sequence joins TRBV3-1 and TRBJ1-4; D perhaps matches TRBD1 (5 bases). The CDR3 covers 15 residues. Germline CDR1 LGHDT, CDR2 YNNKEL (reference sequence). V gave up 2 bases and J gave up 4 bases, with 11 bases separating them. CDR3 nucleotides: TGTGCCAGCAGCCAAAGAGGGGAGTTTAATGAAAAACTGTTTTTT. This encodes CASSQRGEFNEKLFF.

In this sample, this clonotype turned up many times. This chain uses TRBV12-3 or TRBV12-4 with TRBJ1-2, with no clear D. The CDR3 is made up of 12 amino acids. V lost 5 bases, J lost 6 bases, and 10 bases lay in between. CDR3: CASSRESNGYTF. Here the CDR3 DNA reads TGTGCCAGCAGTCGCGAATCGAATGGCTACACCTTC.

The chain uses TRBV7-9 and TRBJ2-1; 7 bases map to TRBD2. Germline V CDR1 and CDR2: SEHNR, FQNEAQ (reference sequence). The CDR3 length is 15 residues. After removal of 6 bases from V and 1 base from J, the junction contained 6 bases not matched to a gene. The CDR3 region is CASSNLAESYNEQFF. In DNA, the CDR3 is TGTGCCAGCAGTAACCTAGCGGAATCCTACAATGAGCAGTTCTTC.

The chain combines TRBV18 with TRBJ1-2; D not certain. V lost 4 bases and J 2 bases, leaving 20 bases between the germline ends. Germline V lookup: CDR1 KGHSH, CDR2 LQKENI. The CDR3 has 17 amino acids. The CDR3 DNA is TGTGCCAGCTCACACGGGATTCTCGATCGGGCCAACTATGGCTACACCTTC. Protein product: CASSHGILDRANYGYTF.

The genes are TRBV28 and TRBJ2-5; 8 positions match TRBD1. TRBJ2-7 matches the DNA end more closely, so the J call is doubtful. This CDR3 has 16 amino acids. The germline CDR1 and CDR2 sequences are MDHEN and SYDVKM. The DNA of the CDR3 is TGTGCCAGCAGTCCCCTGCCGGGACAGGTAGACTACGAGCAGTACTTC. Its protein product is CASSPLPGQVDYEQYF.

In its sample, this clonotype was seen a few times. The rearrangement links TRBV27 to TRBJ2-4, with TRBD2 matching 7 bases. The germline V gene has CDR1 MNHEY and CDR2 SMNVEV (reference sequence). The V gene end was trimmed by 5 bases and the J gene end by 0 bases; junction bases not matched to a gene: 7. The CDR3 runs 16 residues. As DNA, the CDR3 is TGTGCCAGCAGTCCGGGGACTACCGCAGCCAAAAACATTCAGTACTTC. Translated: CASSPGTTAAKNIQYF.

This clonotype was found a few times. The genes are TRBV21-1 and TRBJ2-7; TRBD1 is the table's D call and was not checked against the DNA. TRBV21-1 is assigned pseudogene status. CDR3 length: 16 amino acids. DNA for the CDR3: TGTGCCAGCAGCAAAGCGGGAAACCGGGATACCTACGAGCAGTACTTC. As protein: CASSKAGNRDTYEQYF.

This rearrangement joins TRBV28 to TRBJ2-7; 10 bases fit TRBD2. The CDR3 contains 15 residues. Germline lookup yields CDR1 MDHEN and CDR2 SYDVKM. V trimming: 7 bases; J trimming: 1 base; junction bases outside the gene matches: 7. The chain's CDR3 is CASNLAGDLSYEQYF. The CDR3 nucleotides are TGTGCCAGCAACCTAGCGGGAGACCTATCCTACGAGCAGTACTTC.

V usage is TRBV28 and J usage is TRBJ2-5; weak D call: TRBD1 (6 bases). The CDR3 contains 15 residues. Germline values: CDR1 MDHEN, CDR2 SYDVKM. Trimming left V 4 bases short and J 5 bases short, with 17 bases between. The CDR3 protein is CASSSPPYRAETQYF. CDR3 bases: TGTGCCAGCAGTTCACCCCCCTACAGGGCGGAGACCCAGTACTTC. The full variable domain, in which reference TRBV28 and TRBJ2-5 provide the parts outside the CDR3, is DVKVTQSSRYLVKRTGEKVFLECVQDMDHENMFWYRQDPGLGLRLIYFSYDVKMKEKGDIPEGYSVSREKKERFSLILESASTNQTSMYLCASSSPPYRAETQYFGPGTRLLVL.

This chain links TRBV20-1 with TRBJ2-1; 8 bases agree with TRBD2. The CDR3 totals 13 residues. The V segment lost 2 bases and the J segment 8 bases; nucleotides outside the gene matches: 5. Germline values: CDR1 DFQATT, CDR2 SNEGSKA (reference sequence). CDR3 region: CSARKAGAYEQFF. CDR3 in DNA: TGCAGTGCTAGAAAAGCGGGAGCCTATGAGCAGTTCTTC.

The rearrangement uses TRBV12-3 or TRBV12-4 and TRBJ2-1; 7 bases match TRBD1. The CDR3 spans 18 residues. Trimming cost V 5 bases and J 5 bases; bases outside gene matches: 18. CDR3 coding DNA: TGTGCCAGCAGTCTGAACCCGTTGGGACAGAGGAAGGACAATGAGCAGTTCTTC. It translates to CASSLNPLGQRKDNEQFF.